This TCR beta chain originates from a study of long-term antiretroviral therapy in people with HIV. Run at survey level, the immunoSEQ assay was version v3.0. The assay was immunoSEQ multiplex PCR, and TCRdb's table has in-frame clones only and misses some. The table lists nearly 20,000 clones, 75% to 90% of them singletons. This receptor was identified in a woman in her forties with HIV. The material sequenced was unsorted PBMCs, taken 0.2 years after starting antiretroviral therapy.

CDR3 in amino acids: CASLERGTLGYEQYF. Here the CDR3 DNA reads TGTGCCAGCTTGGAGAGGGGAACCCTAGGCTACGAGCAGTACTTC. V usage is TRBV6-1 and J usage is TRBJ2-7; tentatively, D is TRBD1 or TRBD2 (5 bases each). V lost 8 bases, J lost 3 bases, and 20 bases lay in between. This CDR3 has 15 residues. The germline gives CDR1 MNHNS, CDR2 SASEGT.